This TCR beta chain was captured in a study of T cell responses to AZD1222 COVID-19 vaccine. Study-level results: Baseline antibody screening turned up just a handful of seropositive AZD1222 recipients. Donors were mostly white British, more females; clonal diversity possibly underestimated. Unmutated variant regions reportedly attract nearly half of all spike-specific TCRs.

Remarks on this clone: Antigen unknown.

Here immunoSEQ multiplex PCR was the method, and the copy in TCRdb shows in-frame clones only, minus some. This table has 85,000 to 90,000 clones, about 90% appearing once. The CDR3 is 16 residues long. Germline V CDR1 and CDR2: MDHEN, SYDVKM. Trimming shortened V by 7 bases and J by 0 bases, and 15 bases separated the two germline ends. The sequenced sample was peripheral blood, obtained on day 0 of MenACWY control vaccination. The sequence derives from an adult in good health. The rearrangement links TRBV28 to TRBJ2-2; D uncertain. CDR3 sequence: CASNELSETNTGELFF. In nucleotides, the CDR3 is TGTGCCAGCAACGAGTTGAGCGAGACGAACACCGGGGAGCTGTTTTTT.